This note documents a single T cell receptor beta chain sequence. The antigen remains unidentified. In the PCR, 60 Vbeta and 13 Jbeta primers were used. In the original analysis: There were tens of millions of unique TCR beta chains by a later count, and 8.5 million to 14 million of them were shared. This table comes from immunoSEQ multiplex PCR, and its TCRdb copy is limited to in-frame clones, with some not included. That table supplies the V and J calls and clone size; D and trimming were determined from the DNA. Among 150,000 to 200,000 clones listed, about four fifths were seen once. The sample is drawn from a study of cytomegalovirus exposure and HLA in healthy donors. About the research overall: The Caucasian-associated ancestry cluster contained around four fifths of the roughly 400 genotyped donors.

General study results and limits: Prior analysis indicated that the majority of TCR beta V segments exhibited productivity approximately 90% or approximately 30% of the time. A later analysis linked a missense DCLRE1C variant to TCR beta V- and J-gene trimming.

This TCR was recovered from a man aged 35-49 years in good health and CMV-seropositive. The sample consisted of PBMCs.

CDR3 residues: CASSHDRSGTYEQYF. The DNA for the CDR3 is TGTGCCAGCAGCCATGACAGGTCTGGAACCTACGAGCAGTACTTC. The chain combines TRBV6-5 with TRBJ2-7; TRBD1 is a possible D gene (6 bases). Trimming cost V 6 bases and J 2 bases, with 17 bases left between them. CDR1 MNHEY and CDR2 SVGAGI come from the germline V gene. The CDR3 totals 15 residues.